The 7 T cell receptor beta chains below come from one sample, sequenced in a study of CD8+ T cells in alopecia areata. Extracted RNA was reverse transcribed into cDNA, the sequencing template. TCRdb's copy holds only in-frame clones and misses some; the assay was immunoSEQ multiplex PCR. The sample holds about 190,000 clones, approximately 56% seen once. Specimen: CD4+ T cells sorted from blood, collected at week 0. Receptors originate from a human donor with alopecia areata.

The V gene is TRBV30, the J gene TRBJ1-1; a weak D match, TRBD1 (6 bases). Per the germline V gene, CDR1 is GTSNPN and CDR2 is SVGIG (reference sequence). The CDR3 runs to 14 residues. Between the trimmed V and J ends, which lost 3 bases and 6 bases, there was a span of 17 bases. The CDR3 DNA is TGTGCCTGGAGCCTCCCTAGGAGGGGGGCTGAAGCTTTCTTT. Encoded protein: CAWSLPRRGAEAFF.

This clone was recorded once. J is TRBJ2-3 and V is TRBV6-1, with TRBD1 identical over 8 bases. The CDR3 is 14 amino acids. CDR1 MNHNS and CDR2 SASEGT come from the germline V gene. The V and J ends lost 7 bases and 1 base, in that order; junction bases with no gene match: 4. This CDR3 is CASKTGGGTDTQYF. CDR3 DNA sequence: TGTGCCAGCAAAACAGGGGGTGGCACAGATACGCAGTATTTT.

The chain employs TRBV30 and TRBJ1-4; D uncertain. CDR3 length: 12 amino acids. Trimming removed 5 bases at V and 2 bases at J, with 6 bases between. Germline CDR1 reads GTSNPN; CDR2 reads SVGIG (reference sequence). DNA of the CDR3: TGTGCCTGGGGGCAGACTAATGAAAAACTGTTTTTT. It yields the protein CAWGQTNEKLFF.

The J gene is TRBJ2-1, the V gene TRBV29-1; D is undetermined. Trimming took off 4 bases at V and 8 bases at J, with 18 bases between the two ends. The germline gives CDR1 SQVTM, CDR2 ANQGSEA. This CDR3 is built from 14 residues. For the CDR3, the DNA is TGCAGCGTTGCCCCACCCCTCACGATGTATGAGCAGTTCTTC. Protein: CSVAPPLTMYEQFF.

CDR3 region: CASRPDSGNTIYF. CDR3 DNA: TGTGCCAGCAGACCAGACTCTGGAAACACCATATATTTT. The J gene is TRBJ1-3, the V gene TRBV13; no clear D. The CDR3 is 13 residues long. V was cut by 6 bases and J by 0 bases, with 6 bases left in between. Germline V lookup: CDR1 PRHDT, CDR2 FYEKMQ (reference sequence).

This clone was seen a handful of times. The CDR3 is CASSIMAGGMADTQYF. CDR3 bases: TGTGCCAGTAGTATTATGGCAGGGGGCATGGCAGATACGCAGTATTTT. The rearrangement links TRBV19 to TRBJ2-3; 8 bases are a match to TRBD1. After removal of 3 bases from V and 4 bases from J, the junction contained 9 bases not matched to a gene. Looked up from germline, CDR1 is LNHDA and CDR2 is SQIVND (reference sequence). The CDR3 is made up of 16 amino acids.

This chain joins TRBV9 and TRBJ2-1; D may correspond to TRBD1 or TRBD2 (5 bases each). Germline-derived CDR1 and CDR2 are SGDLS and YYNGEE. Trimming removed 3 bases from V and 5 bases from J, with 9 bases in between. The CDR3 runs to 13 residues. In nucleotides, the CDR3 is TGTGCCAGCAGCGCTGGGACCAACAATGAGCAGTTCTTC. Protein product: CASSAGTNNEQFF.